This TCR beta chain is drawn from a study of response to subunit inactivated influenza vaccine. CDR1 is LGHNA and CDR2 is YSLEER in the germline V gene. V lost 5 bases and J lost 5; bases outside the gene matches: 6. CDR3 length equals 16 residues. TCRdb ran MiXCR on the RT-PCR reads and lists one entry per CDR3 protein. The sample has 500,000 to 550,000 distinct CDR3 sequences, 6% to 9% seen once. This clonotype has only a few counts. This material consisted of PBMCs from blood, taken around 2 years after vaccination. The chain recombines TRBV4-3 with TRBJ2-2; 12 positions match TRBD2. This clonotype was sampled from a man between 45 and 75 years old who received an inactivated influenza vaccine. CDR3 amino acids: CASSELAGGRTGELFF. In DNA, the CDR3 is TGCGCCAGCAGCGAACTAGCGGGAGGAAGGACCGGGGAGCTGTTTTTT.